The 24 T cell receptor beta chains below all came from one sample that was sequenced in a study of blood T cell repertoires in COVID-19. The table came from immunoSEQ multiplex PCR; TCRdb's copy has only in-frame clones and leaves some out. The repertoire holds some 56,000 clones, with approximately 80% as singletons. The sequencing sample was made of peripheral blood. The receptors were gathered from an elderly woman with acute or convalescent COVID-19.

The chain carries TRBV19 and TRBJ2-1; 11 nucleotides match TRBD2. The junction had 2 bases not matched to a gene; V was cut back by 4 bases and J by 3 bases. The CDR3 has 15 residues. Germline V gene lookup returns CDR1 LNHDA and CDR2 SQIVND (reference sequence). CDR3 sequence: CASSTLAGVYNEQFF. Here the CDR3 DNA reads TGTGCCAGTAGTACACTAGCGGGGGTCTACAATGAGCAGTTCTTC. The full variable domain, completed using reference TRBV19 and TRBJ2-1, is DGGITQSPKYLFRKEGQNVTLSCEQNLNHDAMYWYRQDPGQGLRLIYYSQIVNDFQKGDIAEGYSVSREKKESFPLTVTSAQKNPTAFYLCASSTLAGVYNEQFFGPGTRLTVL.

This clone was seen more than once but under ten times. Other DNA sequences in this sample translate to the same CDR3. The rearrangement joins TRBV7-9 to TRBJ1-5; D uncertain. Trimming stripped 2 bases from V and 4 bases from J, with 3 bases between. The CDR3 is 12 residues long. Per the germline V gene, CDR1 is SEHNR and CDR2 is FQNEAQ (reference sequence). CDR3 amino acids: CASSLPNQPQHF. CDR3 DNA: TGTGCCAGCAGCTTACCAAATCAGCCCCAGCATTTT.

The V call is TRBV4-1, the J call TRBJ1-3; unclear D gene. Trimming pared 2 bases from V and 0 bases from J, leaving 8 bases between. There are 15 residues in the CDR3. Germline CDR1 MGHRA, CDR2 YSYEKL. The CDR3 sequence: CASSQQVHSGNTIYF. CDR3 in DNA: TGCGCCAGCAGCCAACAGGTCCACTCTGGAAACACCATATATTTT.

The chain has TRBV29-1 and TRBJ2-3; 12 nucleotides match TRBD2. The length of the CDR3 is 14 residues. The trim removed 5 bases at V and 4 bases at J, leaving 4 bases unmatched. CDR1 is SQVTM, CDR2 ANQGSEA, per germline. This chain's CDR3 is CSVLTSGGSDTQYF. CDR3 DNA sequence: TGCAGCGTTCTTACTAGCGGGGGGTCAGATACGCAGTATTTT.

DNA for the CDR3: TGTGCCAGCAGCCCCACGAGGACTAGCGCTTACAATGAGCAGTTCTTC. The encoded protein is CASSPTRTSAYNEQFF. This chain joins TRBV7-8 and TRBJ2-1; 9 nucleotides agree with TRBD2. V shed 5 bases, J shed 4 bases, and the junction held 9 bases outside the gene matches. The germline V gene encodes CDR1 SGHVS and CDR2 FQNEAQ. The CDR3 extends over 16 amino acids.

Points on this clone: Other DNA sequences from this sample encode an identical CDR3 as well. The V call is TRBV5-1, the J call TRBJ1-3, with D possibly matching TRBD1 (6 bases). The V and J ends lost 2 bases and 1 base respectively, with 7 bases between them. Germline V gene data show CDR1 as SGHRS and CDR2 as YFSETQ. The CDR3 length is 14 residues. The CDR3 is CASSLQGSGNTIYF. DNA for the CDR3: TGCGCCAGCAGCTTACAGGGTTCTGGAAACACCATATATTTT.

CDR3 DNA sequence: TGTGCCAGCAGTGAGGGGAGGAACACTGAAGCTTTCTTT. Protein product: CASSEGRNTEAFF. The chain employs TRBV2 and TRBJ1-1; unclear D gene. The length of the CDR3 is 13 residues. V lost 3 bases and J 1 base, leaving 6 bases between the germline ends. Germline V lookup: CDR1 SNHLY, CDR2 FYNNEI.

The CDR3 spells CASSQVWTGDYGYTF. CDR3 sequence (DNA): TGCGCCAGCAGCCAAGTTTGGACAGGGGACTATGGCTACACCTTC. V is TRBV4-1 and J is TRBJ1-2, with 9 bases fitting TRBD1. Germline V gives CDR1 MGHRA, CDR2 YSYEKL. The CDR3 has 15 amino acids. V shed 1 base and J 3 bases; nucleotides not matched to a gene: 3.

The chain recombines TRBV2 with TRBJ2-2, with TRBD1 matching over 10 bases. The CDR3 contains 14 residues. Germline V CDR1 and CDR2: SNHLY, FYNNEI. V lost 4 bases to trimming and J lost 6 bases; unmatched junction nucleotides: 2. The CDR3 protein is CASSGDRGAGELFF. CDR3 in DNA: TGTGCCAGCAGTGGGGACAGGGGCGCCGGGGAGCTGTTTTTT.

The V and J genes are TRBV6-6 and TRBJ1-6, with D uncertain. V was shortened by 6 bases and J by 0 bases, with 9 bases between the two germline ends. The length of the CDR3 is 15 residues. Germline CDR1 reads MNHNY; CDR2 reads SVGAGI (reference sequence). CDR3 DNA: TGTGCCAGCAGGTTGCCGAGCTCCTATAATTCACCCCTCCACTTT. It yields the protein CASRLPSSYNSPLHF.

The J gene is TRBJ1-1, the V gene TRBV30; a possible D gene is TRBD1 (5 bases). The CDR3 totals 13 residues. The germline V gene encodes CDR1 GTSNPN and CDR2 SVGIG (reference sequence). CDR3 region: CARRGLKDTEAFF. The CDR3 DNA follows: TGTGCGAGAAGGGGCCTAAAGGACACTGAAGCTTTCTTT.

This clone has only a few counts. J is TRBJ1-6 and V is TRBV2, with TRBD1 matching 7 bases. CDR1 and CDR2 (germline): SNHLY, FYNNEI. Trimming removed 4 bases from V and 10 bases from J; junction bases left unmatched: 7. The CDR3 sequence is 14 residues long. In DNA, the CDR3 is TGTGCCAGCAGTGTGGGGCGCAGGGGGTCACCCCTCCACTTT. This codes for CASSVGRRGSPLHF.

This chain uses TRBV4-1 with TRBJ2-2; 12 positions agree with TRBD2. J was trimmed by 5 bases and V by 4 bases; bases with no gene match: 5. CDR3 size: 16 residues. Germline V lookup: CDR1 MGHRA, CDR2 YSYEKL. The CDR3: CASSRGLAGQTGELFF. Written as DNA, the CDR3 is TGCGCCAGCAGCCGAGGACTAGCGGGGCAGACCGGGGAGCTGTTTTTT.

V is TRBV19 and J is TRBJ2-7, with D possibly TRBD1 on 6 matching bases. The CDR3 length is 14 residues. Germline CDR1 reads LNHDA; CDR2 reads SQIVND (reference sequence). The germline V and J ends were trimmed by 6 bases and 0 bases, with 12 bases remaining between them. DNA of the CDR3: TGTGCCAGTAGAACTCAGGGGAACTCCTACGAGCAGTACTTC. This codes for CASRTQGNSYEQYF.

V and J are TRBV25-1 and TRBJ1-2; 7 nucleotides match TRBD1. There are 13 residues in the CDR3. J lost 5 bases, V lost 6 bases, and 6 bases had no gene match. From germline, CDR1 is MGHDK and CDR2 SYGVNS. CDR3 in DNA: TGTGCCAGCAGAAAAGGACAGGATTATGGCTACACCTTC. Translating gives CASRKGQDYGYTF.

The CDR3 DNA reads as TGCGCCAGCAGCTTGGAGGGGGGGCCTTCCTACAATGAGCAGTTCTTC. As protein: CASSLEGGPSYNEQFF. The chain has TRBV5-1 and TRBJ2-1, with a possible D match to TRBD2 (7 bases). This CDR3 has 16 amino acids. The V gene lost 0 bases and the J gene lost 1 base, with 11 bases spanning the gap. The germline V gene encodes CDR1 SGHRS and CDR2 YFSETQ.

V gene TRBV6-1 combines with J gene TRBJ2-3; D perhaps matches TRBD2 (5 bases). The CDR3 loop spans 15 amino acids. Trimming removed 2 bases at V and 6 bases at J, with 15 bases between. From germline, CDR1 is MNHNS and CDR2 SASEGT. CDR3 sequence reads: CASSELRGDEDTQYF. In DNA, the CDR3 is TGTGCCAGCAGTGAACTCCGGGGTGACGAGGATACGCAGTATTTT.

This chain connects TRBV5-4 to TRBJ2-1; no clear D. The V gene lost 0 bases and the J gene lost 0 bases, with 7 bases spanning the gap. The V gene's germline CDR1 is SGHNT and CDR2 YYREEE (reference sequence). The CDR3 loop spans 15 amino acids. In DNA form, the CDR3 reads TGTGCCAGCAGCTTGGCCCGGAGCTCCTACAATGAGCAGTTCTTC. Translated, it gives CASSLARSSYNEQFF.

V gene TRBV2 combines with J gene TRBJ1-2; 9 bases align to TRBD1. This CDR3 is built from 16 residues. Germline CDR1 is SNHLY and CDR2 is FYNNEI. The trim removed 6 bases at V and 0 bases at J, leaving 8 bases unmatched. CDR3 protein: CASRELDRGTNYGYTF. Here the CDR3 DNA reads TGTGCCAGCAGGGAACTAGACAGGGGGACTAACTATGGCTACACCTTC.

This clone was observed once. This chain uses TRBV14 with TRBJ2-3, with 7 nucleotides matching TRBD2. This CDR3 is built from 16 residues. J was trimmed by 1 base and V by 4 bases; bases with no gene match: 8. The germline V gene encodes CDR1 SGHDN and CDR2 FVKESK. The DNA for the CDR3 is TGTGCCAGCAGCCCAGACGGACTAGTTCGCACAGATACGCAGTATTTT. Translated, it gives CASSPDGLVRTDTQYF. The full variable domain, with the rest looked up from reference TRBV14 and TRBJ2-3, is EAGVTQFPSHSVIEKGQTVTLRCDPISGHDNLYWYRRVMGKEIKFLLHFVKESKQDESGMPNNRFLAERTGGTYSTLKVQPAELEDSGVYFCASSPDGLVRTDTQYFGPGTRLTVL.

The rearrangement joins TRBV19 to TRBJ2-5, with 8 nucleotides matching TRBD2. With 5 bases clipped from V and 0 bases from J, the junction kept 5 bases outside the gene matches. There are 15 residues in the CDR3. Per the germline V gene, CDR1 is LNHDA and CDR2 is SQIVND (reference sequence). The CDR3 coding sequence is TGTGCCAGTAGTCTACGGGGGGGGTACCAAGAGACCCAGTACTTC. It translates to CASSLRGGYQETQYF.

The J gene is TRBJ1-6, the V gene TRBV5-1, with TRBD1 matching 8 bases. CDR3 size: 14 residues. V trimming: 2 bases; J trimming: 7 bases; junction bases outside the gene matches: 2. Germline V gives CDR1 SGHRS, CDR2 YFSETQ. CDR3 sequence (DNA): TGCGCCAGCAGCTTTGGACAGGGAAATTCACCCCTCCACTTT. Translating it yields CASSFGQGNSPLHF.

The chain is built from TRBV29-1 and TRBJ2-7, with 9 bases that match TRBD1. Germline assignment: CDR1 SQVTM and CDR2 ANQGSEA. After removal of 5 bases from V and 5 bases from J, the junction contained 10 bases not matched to a gene. This CDR3 is 14 amino acids long. The CDR3 region has the DNA TGCAGCGTTAGAAGGGGGACAGGGTTCAACGAGCAGTACTTC. Its protein is CSVRRGTGFNEQYF.

This clone was found once. The CDR3 nucleotides are TGTGCCAGCAGCTTAGGCGCTACCATCCTAGCCGGGAGGACAGATACGCAGTATTTT. Its protein is CASSLGATILAGRTDTQYF. The V call is TRBV11-3, the J call TRBJ2-3, with TRBD2 matching over 7 bases. Germline V gene data show CDR1 as SGHNT and CDR2 as YENEEA. The CDR3 has 19 amino acids. Trimming removed 1 base from V and 3 bases from J; junction bases left unmatched: 16.